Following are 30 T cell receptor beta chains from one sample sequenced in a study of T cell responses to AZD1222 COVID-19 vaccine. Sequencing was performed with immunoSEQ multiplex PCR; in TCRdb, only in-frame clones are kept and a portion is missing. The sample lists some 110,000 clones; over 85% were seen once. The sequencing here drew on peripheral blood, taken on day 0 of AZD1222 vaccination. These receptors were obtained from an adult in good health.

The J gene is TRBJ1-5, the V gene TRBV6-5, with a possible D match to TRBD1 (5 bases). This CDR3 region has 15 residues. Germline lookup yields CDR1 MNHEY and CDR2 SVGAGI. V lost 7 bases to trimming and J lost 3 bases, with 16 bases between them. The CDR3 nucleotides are TGTGCCAGCATCCGGACGGACATTATCAATCAGCCCCAGCATTTT. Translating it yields CASIRTDIINQPQHF.

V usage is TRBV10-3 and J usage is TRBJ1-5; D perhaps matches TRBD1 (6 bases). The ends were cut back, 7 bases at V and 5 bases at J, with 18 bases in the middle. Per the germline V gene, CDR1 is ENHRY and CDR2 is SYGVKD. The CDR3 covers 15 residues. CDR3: CAIKFGPGADQPQHF. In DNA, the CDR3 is TGTGCCATCAAATTCGGCCCGGGGGCGGATCAGCCCCAGCATTTT.

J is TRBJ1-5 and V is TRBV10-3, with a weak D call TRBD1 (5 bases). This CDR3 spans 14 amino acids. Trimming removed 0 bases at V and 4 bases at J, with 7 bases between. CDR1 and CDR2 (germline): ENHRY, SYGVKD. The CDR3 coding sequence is TGTGCCATCAGTGAGTCCGGGGGGAATCAGCCCCAGCATTTT. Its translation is CAISESGGNQPQHF.

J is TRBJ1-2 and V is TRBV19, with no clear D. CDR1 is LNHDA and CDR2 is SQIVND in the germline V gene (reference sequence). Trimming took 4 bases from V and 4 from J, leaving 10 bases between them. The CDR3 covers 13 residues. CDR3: CASSKGPAYGYTF. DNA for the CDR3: TGTGCCAGTAGTAAAGGCCCAGCCTATGGCTACACCTTC.

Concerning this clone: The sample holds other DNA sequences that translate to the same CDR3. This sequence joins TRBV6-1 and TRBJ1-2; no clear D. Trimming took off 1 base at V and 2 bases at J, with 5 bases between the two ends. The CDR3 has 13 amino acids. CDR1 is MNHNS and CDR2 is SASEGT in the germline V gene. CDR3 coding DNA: TGTGCCAGCAGTGAAGACGGGAACTATGGCTACACCTTC. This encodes CASSEDGNYGYTF.

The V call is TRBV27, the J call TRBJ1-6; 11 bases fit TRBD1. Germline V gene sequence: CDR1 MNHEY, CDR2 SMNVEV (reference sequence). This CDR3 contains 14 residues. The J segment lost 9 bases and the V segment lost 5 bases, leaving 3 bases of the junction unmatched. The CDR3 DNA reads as TGTGCCAGCAGTCCCGGACAGGGGGCTTCACCCCTCCACTTT. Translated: CASSPGQGASPLHF.

The DNA of the CDR3 is TGTGCCAGCAGTTACCAGGGACAGGGGACTGAAGCTTTCTTT. Translating it yields CASSYQGQGTEAFF. This chain links TRBV27 with TRBJ1-1, with TRBD1 matching over 10 bases. This CDR3 has 14 residues. Trimming removed 4 bases from V and 5 bases from J; junction bases left unmatched: 4. Germline V gives CDR1 MNHEY, CDR2 SMNVEV (reference sequence).

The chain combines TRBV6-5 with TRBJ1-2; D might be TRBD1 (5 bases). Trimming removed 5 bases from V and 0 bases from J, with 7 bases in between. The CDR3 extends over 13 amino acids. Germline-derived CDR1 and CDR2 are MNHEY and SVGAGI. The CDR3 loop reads CASSKQANYGYTF. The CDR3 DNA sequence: TGTGCCAGCAGTAAACAGGCTAACTATGGCTACACCTTC.

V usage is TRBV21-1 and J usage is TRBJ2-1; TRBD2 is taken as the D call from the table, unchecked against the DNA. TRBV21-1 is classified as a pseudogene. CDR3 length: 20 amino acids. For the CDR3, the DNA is TGTGCCAGCAGCAAAGGCCCCTTTTCGTATAGGGAGGGCCCAATCAATGAGCAGTTCTTC. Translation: CASSKGPFSYREGPINEQFF.

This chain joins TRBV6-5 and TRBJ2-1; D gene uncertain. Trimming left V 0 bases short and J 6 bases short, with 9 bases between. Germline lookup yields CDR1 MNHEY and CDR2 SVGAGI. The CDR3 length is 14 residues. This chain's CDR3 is CASSYSASTNEQFF. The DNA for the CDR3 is TGTGCCAGCAGTTACTCGGCTTCAACCAATGAGCAGTTCTTC.

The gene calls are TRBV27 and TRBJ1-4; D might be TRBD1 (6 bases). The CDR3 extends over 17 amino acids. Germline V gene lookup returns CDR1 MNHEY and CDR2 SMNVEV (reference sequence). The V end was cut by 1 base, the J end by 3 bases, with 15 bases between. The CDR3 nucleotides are TGTGCCAGCAGTTTATATACCAGGGGCTCTGCTAATGAAAAACTGTTTTTT. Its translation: CASSLYTRGSANEKLFF.

The CDR3 DNA reads TGTGCCATCAGTGATGTGGCTAGCTCAATTGGGGCAGATACGCAGTATTTT. Encoded protein: CAISDVASSIGADTQYF. This chain connects TRBV10-3 to TRBJ2-3; TRBD2 is a possible D gene (5 bases). The germline V gene encodes CDR1 ENHRY and CDR2 SYGVKD. The length of the CDR3 is 17 residues. V was clipped by 3 bases and J by 4 bases, with 20 bases between them.

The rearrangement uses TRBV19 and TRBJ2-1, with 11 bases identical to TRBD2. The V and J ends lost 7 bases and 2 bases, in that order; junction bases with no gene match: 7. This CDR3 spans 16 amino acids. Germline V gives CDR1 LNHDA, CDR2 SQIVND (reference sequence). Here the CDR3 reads CASKLAGGPAYNEQFF. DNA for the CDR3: TGTGCCAGTAAGTTAGCGGGAGGGCCAGCCTACAATGAGCAGTTCTTC.

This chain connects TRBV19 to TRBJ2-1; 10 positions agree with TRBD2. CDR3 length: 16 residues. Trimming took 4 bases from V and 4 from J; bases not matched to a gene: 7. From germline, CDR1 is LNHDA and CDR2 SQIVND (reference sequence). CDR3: CASSSHQAGGYNEQFF. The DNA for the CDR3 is TGTGCCAGTAGTAGCCACCAAGCGGGAGGGTACAATGAGCAGTTCTTC.

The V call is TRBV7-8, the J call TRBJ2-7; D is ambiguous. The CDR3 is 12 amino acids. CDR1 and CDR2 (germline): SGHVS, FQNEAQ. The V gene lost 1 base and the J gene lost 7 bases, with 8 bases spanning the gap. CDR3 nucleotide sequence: TGTGCCAGCAGCTTAGATGGGCGGGAGCAGTACTTC. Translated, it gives CASSLDGREQYF. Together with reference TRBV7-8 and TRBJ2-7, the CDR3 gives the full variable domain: GAGVSQSPRYKVAKRGQDVALRCDPISGHVSLFWYQQALGQGPEFLTYFQNEAQLDKSGLPSDRFFAERPEGSVSTLKIQRTQQEDSAVYLCASSLDGREQYFGPGTRLTVT.

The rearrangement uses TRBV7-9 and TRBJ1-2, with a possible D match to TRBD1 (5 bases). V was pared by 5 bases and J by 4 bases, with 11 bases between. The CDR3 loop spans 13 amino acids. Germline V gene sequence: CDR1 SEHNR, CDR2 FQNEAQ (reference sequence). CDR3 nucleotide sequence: TGTGCCAGCAGCCCCGACAGCTTCTATGGCTACACCTTC. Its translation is CASSPDSFYGYTF.

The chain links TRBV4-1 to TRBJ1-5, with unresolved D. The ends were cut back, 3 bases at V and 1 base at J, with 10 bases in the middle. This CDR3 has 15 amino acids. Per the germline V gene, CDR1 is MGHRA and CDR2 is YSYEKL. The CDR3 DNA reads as TGCGCCAGCAGCCATGGACCCGGGAGCAATCAGCCCCAGCATTTT. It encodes CASSHGPGSNQPQHF.

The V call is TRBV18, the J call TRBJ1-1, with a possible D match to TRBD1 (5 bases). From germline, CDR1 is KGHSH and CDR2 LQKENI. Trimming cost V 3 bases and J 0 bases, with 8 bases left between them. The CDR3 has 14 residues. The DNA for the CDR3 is TGTGCCAGCTCACCCCCGACAGTGAACACTGAAGCTTTCTTT. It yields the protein CASSPPTVNTEAFF.

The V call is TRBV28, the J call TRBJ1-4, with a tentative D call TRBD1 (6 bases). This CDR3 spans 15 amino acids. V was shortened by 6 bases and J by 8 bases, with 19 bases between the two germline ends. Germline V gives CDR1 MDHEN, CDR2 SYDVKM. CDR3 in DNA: TGTGCCAGCAGCCCCCGGGGGCCGCTTGGGGAAAAACTGTTTTTT. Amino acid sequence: CASSPRGPLGEKLFF.

The CDR3 nucleotides are TGTGCCAGCAGCCTTCTCGGACTAGCGGCCTACAATGAGCAGTTCTTC. Protein sequence: CASSLLGLAAYNEQFF. V and J are TRBV3-1 (or the pseudogene TRBV3-2) and TRBJ2-1; TRBD2 agrees at 10 bases. The CDR3 has 16 amino acids. The J segment lost 2 bases and the V segment lost 4 bases, leaving 5 bases of the junction unmatched. The germline V gene has CDR1 LGHDT and CDR2 YNNKEL (reference sequence).

The CDR3 bases are TGTGCCAGCAGCTCGCCAGCGGGAGGGCCGCCAGATACGCAGTATTTT. Its translation: CASSSPAGGPPDTQYF. The chain links TRBV13 to TRBJ2-3, with TRBD2 matching over 10 bases. The CDR3 covers 16 residues. Germline V CDR1 and CDR2: PRHDT, FYEKMQ (reference sequence). Trimming cost V 4 bases and J 4 bases; bases outside gene matches: 8.

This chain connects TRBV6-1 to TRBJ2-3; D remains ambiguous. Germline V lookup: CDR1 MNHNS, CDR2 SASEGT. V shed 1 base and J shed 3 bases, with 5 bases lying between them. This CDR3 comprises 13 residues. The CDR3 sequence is CASSEGRTDTQYF. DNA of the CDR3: TGTGCCAGCAGTGAAGGAAGAACAGATACGCAGTATTTT.

CDR3 residues: CASSPLSGSDTEAFF. In nucleotides, the CDR3 is TGTGCCAGCAGCCCCCTTAGTGGGTCGGACACTGAAGCTTTCTTT. This chain joins TRBV7-6 and TRBJ1-1; no firm D call. The CDR3 sequence is 15 residues long. The germline V and J ends were trimmed by 5 bases and 3 bases, with 16 bases remaining between them. Germline V gene data show CDR1 as SGHVS and CDR2 as FNYEAQ.

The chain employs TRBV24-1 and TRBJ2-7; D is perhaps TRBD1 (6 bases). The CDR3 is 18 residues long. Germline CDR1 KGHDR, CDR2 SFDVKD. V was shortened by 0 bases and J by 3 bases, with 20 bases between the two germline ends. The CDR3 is CATSDLQDRQGSDYEQYF. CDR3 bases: TGTGCCACCAGTGATTTGCAAGATAGGCAGGGGAGTGACTACGAGCAGTACTTC.

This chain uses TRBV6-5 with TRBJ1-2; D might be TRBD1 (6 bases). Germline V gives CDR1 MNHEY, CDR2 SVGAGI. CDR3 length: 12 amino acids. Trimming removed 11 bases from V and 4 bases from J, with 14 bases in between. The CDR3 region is CASSRGGYGYTF. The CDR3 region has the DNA TGTGCCTCTAGTAGGGGGGGCTATGGCTACACCTTC.

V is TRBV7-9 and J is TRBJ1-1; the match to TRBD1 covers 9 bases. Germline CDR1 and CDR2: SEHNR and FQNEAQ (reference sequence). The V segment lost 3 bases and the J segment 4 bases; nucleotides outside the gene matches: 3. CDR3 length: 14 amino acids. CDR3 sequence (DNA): TGTGCCAGCAGCTTTCGGGACAGGGCCACTGAAGCTTTCTTT. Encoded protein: CASSFRDRATEAFF.

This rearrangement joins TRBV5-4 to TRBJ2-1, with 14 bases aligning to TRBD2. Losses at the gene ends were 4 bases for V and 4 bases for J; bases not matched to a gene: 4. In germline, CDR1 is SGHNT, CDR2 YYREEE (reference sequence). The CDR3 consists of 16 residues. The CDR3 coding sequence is TGTGCCAGCAGCCTGGGGACTAGCGGGAGTTACAATGAGCAGTTCTTC. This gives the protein CASSLGTSGSYNEQFF.

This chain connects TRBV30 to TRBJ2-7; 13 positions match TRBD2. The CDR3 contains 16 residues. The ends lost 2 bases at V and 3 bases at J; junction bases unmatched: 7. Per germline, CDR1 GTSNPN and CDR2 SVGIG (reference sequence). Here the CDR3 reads CAWSSTSGRGYYEQYF. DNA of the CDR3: TGTGCCTGGAGTTCCACTAGCGGGAGGGGTTACTACGAGCAGTACTTC.

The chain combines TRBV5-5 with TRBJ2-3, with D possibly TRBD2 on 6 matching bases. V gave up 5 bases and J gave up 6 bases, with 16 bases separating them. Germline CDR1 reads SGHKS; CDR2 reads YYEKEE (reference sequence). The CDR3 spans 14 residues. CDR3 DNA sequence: TGTGCCAGCAGTTCCCTTTTTAGCGGCGATACGCAGTATTTT. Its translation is CASSSLFSGDTQYF.

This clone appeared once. CDR3 in DNA: TGTGCCAGCACCCCACTCTGGGGAGGCAATCAGCCCCAGCATTTT. The encoded protein is CASTPLWGGNQPQHF. The rearrangement joins TRBV6-2 or TRBV6-3 to TRBJ1-5; no clear D. Germline CDR1 reads MNHEY; CDR2 reads SVGEGT. This CDR3 region has 15 residues. Trimming pared 7 bases from V and 2 bases from J, leaving 15 bases between.